This TCR beta chain was found in a study of T-cell memory formation after mild COVID-19. About the study: Clustering of TCRs was largely donor specific.

Trimming removed 6 bases from V and 5 bases from J; junction bases left unmatched: 5. The length of the CDR3 is 13 residues. Barcoded TCR alpha and TCR beta cDNA libraries with UMIs came from 5'RACE using constant-segment primers. TCRdb processed the 5' RACE reads anew with MiXCR; each CDR3 protein has one entry. This table has 200,000 or so distinct CDR3 sequences, roughly 16% appearing once. Concerning this clonotype itself: Its cognate antigen is unknown.

Study results and limitations: Proof of SARS-CoV-2 specificity was absent for the second-wave clones that crested on day 37. Mainly in CM and EM were contracting CD4+ clones; CD8+ were in EMRA.

Sequenced sample: PBMCs or a T cell subset sorted from them (not recorded which). This TCR came from an adult woman who had mild COVID-19 (a few samples of this study predate the infection). Cell type and time point are not known. The rearrangement joins TRBV12-3 or TRBV12-4 to TRBJ2-5; 8 positions match TRBD2. In DNA, the CDR3 is TGTGCCAGCAGCCAACTAGCGGCGGAGACCCAGTACTTC. Translated: CASSQLAAETQYF.